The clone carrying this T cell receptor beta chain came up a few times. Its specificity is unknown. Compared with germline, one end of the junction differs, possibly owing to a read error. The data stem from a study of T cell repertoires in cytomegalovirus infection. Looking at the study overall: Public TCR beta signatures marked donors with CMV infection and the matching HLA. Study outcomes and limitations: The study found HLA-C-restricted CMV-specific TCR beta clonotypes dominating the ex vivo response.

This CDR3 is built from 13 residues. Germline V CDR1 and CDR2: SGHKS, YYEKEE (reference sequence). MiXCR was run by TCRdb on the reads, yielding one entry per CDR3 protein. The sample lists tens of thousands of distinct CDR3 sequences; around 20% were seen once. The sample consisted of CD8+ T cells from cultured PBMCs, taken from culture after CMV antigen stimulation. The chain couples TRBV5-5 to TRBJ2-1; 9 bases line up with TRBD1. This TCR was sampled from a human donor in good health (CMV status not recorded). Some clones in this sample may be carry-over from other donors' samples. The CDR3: CASSLAEDRGRVF. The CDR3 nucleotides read TGTGCCAGCAGCTTGGCCGAGGACAGGGGAAGGGTCTTC.